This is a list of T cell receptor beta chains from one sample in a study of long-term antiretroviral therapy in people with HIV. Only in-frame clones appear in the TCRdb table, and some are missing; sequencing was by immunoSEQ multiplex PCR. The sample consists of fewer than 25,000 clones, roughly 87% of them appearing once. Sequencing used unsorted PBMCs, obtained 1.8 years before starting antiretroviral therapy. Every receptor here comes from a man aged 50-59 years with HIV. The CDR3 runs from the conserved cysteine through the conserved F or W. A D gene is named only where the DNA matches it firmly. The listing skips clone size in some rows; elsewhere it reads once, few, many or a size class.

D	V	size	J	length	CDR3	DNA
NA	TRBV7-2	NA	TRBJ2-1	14	CASSHPGRDDEQFF	TGTGCCAGCAGCCACCCCGGACGAGACGATGAGCAGTTCTTC
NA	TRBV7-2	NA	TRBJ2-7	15	CASSSHRRGRGEQYF	TGTGCCAGCAGCTCACACCGCAGGGGCCGGGGCGAGCAGTACTTC
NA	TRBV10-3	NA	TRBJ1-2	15	CAISESGSEGYGYTF	TGTGCCATCAGTGAATCTGGGTCCGAAGGCTATGGCTACACCTTC
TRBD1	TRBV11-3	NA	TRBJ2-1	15	CASSFSGQGVDEQFF	TGTGCCAGCAGCTTCTCGGGACAGGGGGTCGATGAGCAGTTCTTC
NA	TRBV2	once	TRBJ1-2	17	CASSEGRLRVLGYGYTF	TGTGCCAGCAGTGAAGGGAGATTACGGGTCCTTGGGTATGGCTACACCTTC
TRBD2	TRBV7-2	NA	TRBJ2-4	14	CASSEGGSRNIQYF	TGTGCCAGCAGCGAGGGCGGGAGTCGGAACATTCAGTACTTC
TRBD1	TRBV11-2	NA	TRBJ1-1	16	CASSTTGTGVNTEAFF	TGTGCCAGCAGCACAACCGGGACAGGTGTGAACACTGAAGCTTTCTTT
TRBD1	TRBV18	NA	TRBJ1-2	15	CASSPIGRQGEGYTF	TGTGCCAGCTCACCGATCGGTCGACAGGGGGAAGGCTACACCTTC
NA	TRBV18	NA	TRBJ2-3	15	CASSPSGVVADTQYF	TGTGCCAGCTCACCTTCGGGAGTCGTGGCAGATACGCAGTATTTT
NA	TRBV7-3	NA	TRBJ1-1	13	CASSLRQNTEAFF	TGTGCCAGCAGCTTACGACAGAACACTGAAGCTTTCTTT
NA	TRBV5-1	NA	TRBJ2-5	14	CASSGALPQETQYF	TGCGCCAGCAGCGGCGCGCTCCCCCAAGAGACCCAGTACTTC
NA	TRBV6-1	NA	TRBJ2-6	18	CASSEQGAIASGANVLTF	TGTGCCAGCAGTGAACAGGGTGCTATCGCTTCTGGGGCCAACGTCCTGACTTTC
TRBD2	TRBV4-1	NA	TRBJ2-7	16	CASSQGTSGSLYEQYF	TGCGCCAGCAGCCAAGGGACTAGCGGGAGTCTGTACGAGCAGTACTTC
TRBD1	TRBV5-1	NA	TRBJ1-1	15	CASSPSGGLNTEAFF	TGCGCCAGCAGCCCCTCAGGGGGGCTGAACACTGAAGCTTTCTTT
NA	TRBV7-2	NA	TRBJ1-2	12	CASSFPGSGYTF	TGTGCCAGCAGCTTTCCAGGTAGTGGCTACACCTTC
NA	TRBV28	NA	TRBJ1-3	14	CASHGSPSGNTIYF	TGTGCCTCCCATGGGTCTCCCTCTGGAAACACCATATATTTT
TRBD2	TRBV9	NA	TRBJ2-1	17	CASSSDPTSGIYNEQFF	TGTGCCAGCAGCTCAGATCCAACTAGCGGGATATACAATGAGCAGTTCTTC
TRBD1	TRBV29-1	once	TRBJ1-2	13	CSVVGTGVDGYTF	TGCAGCGTTGTGGGGACAGGGGTCGATGGCTACACCTTC
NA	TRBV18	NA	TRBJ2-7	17	CASSPQTGRTSSYEQYF	TGTGCCAGCTCACCTCAGACAGGCCGCACAAGCTCCTACGAGCAGTACTTC
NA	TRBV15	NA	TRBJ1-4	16	CATSSGGPVGGRKLFF	TGTGCCACCAGCTCTGGAGGACCTGTGGGCGGGAGGAAACTGTTTTTT
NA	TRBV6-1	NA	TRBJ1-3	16	CASSDGGRVVGNTIYF	TGTGCCAGCAGTGACGGTGGCAGGGTGGTTGGAAACACCATATATTTT
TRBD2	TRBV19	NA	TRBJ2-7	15	CASRSRTSGSYEQYF	TGTGCCAGTAGATCCCGGACTAGCGGTTCCTACGAGCAGTACTTC
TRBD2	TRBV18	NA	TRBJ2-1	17	CASSPPGSGGRNNEQFF	TGTGCCAGCTCACCTCCTGGCAGCGGGGGTAGGAACAATGAGCAGTTCTTC
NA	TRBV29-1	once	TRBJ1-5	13	CSAGGESNQPQHF	TGCAGCGCGGGAGGGGAGTCGAATCAGCCCCAGCATTTT
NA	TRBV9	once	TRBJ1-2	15	CASSVDPGGNYGYTF	TGTGCCAGCAGCGTAGATCCTGGGGGCAACTATGGCTACACCTTC
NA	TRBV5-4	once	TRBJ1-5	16	CASSLGPSVSNQPQHF	TGTGCCAGCAGCTTGGGGCCCTCAGTGAGCAATCAGCCCCAGCATTTT
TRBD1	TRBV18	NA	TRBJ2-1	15	CASSPGTVTINEQFF	TGTGCCAGCTCACCCGGGACAGTAACAATTAATGAGCAGTTCTTC
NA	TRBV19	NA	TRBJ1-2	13	CASSPRGYYGYTF	TGTGCCAGTAGCCCCAGAGGGTACTATGGCTACACCTTC
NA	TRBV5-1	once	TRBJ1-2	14	CASSFTAANYGYTF	TGCGCCAGCAGCTTCACGGCGGCTAACTATGGCTACACCTTC
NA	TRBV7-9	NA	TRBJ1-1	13	CASSSSHGYEAFF	TGTGCCAGCAGCAGTTCCCACGGCTATGAAGCTTTCTTT
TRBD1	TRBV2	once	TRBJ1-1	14	CASSGPDRGTEAFF	TGTGCCAGCAGTGGCCCTGACAGGGGCACTGAAGCTTTCTTT
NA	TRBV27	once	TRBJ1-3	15	CASSFGASGGNTIYF	TGTGCCAGCAGTTTCGGGGCTTCGGGTGGAAACACCATATATTTT
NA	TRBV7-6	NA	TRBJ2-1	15	CASRLRGAGDNEQFF	TGTGCCAGCAGATTACGGGGGGCGGGAGACAATGAGCAGTTCTTC
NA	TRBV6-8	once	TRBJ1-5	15	CASSYGQLSNQPQHF	TGTGCCAGCAGTTACGGTCAGCTCAGCAATCAGCCCCAGCATTTT
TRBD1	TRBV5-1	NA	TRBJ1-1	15	CASSSRGSGGTEAFF	TGCGCCAGCAGCTCAAGAGGCTCAGGGGGCACTGAAGCTTTCTTT
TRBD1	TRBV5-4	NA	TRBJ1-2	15	CASSIRQGGAYGYTF	TGTGCCAGCAGCATACGACAGGGGGGGGCCTATGGCTACACCTTC
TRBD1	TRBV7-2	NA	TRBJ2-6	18	CASSQTTGLLSGANVLTF	TGTGCCAGCAGCCAAACGACAGGGCTCCTCTCTGGGGCCAACGTCCTGACTTTC
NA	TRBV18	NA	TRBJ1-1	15	CASSPRVTGGTEAFF	TGTGCCAGCTCACCGCGTGTGACAGGCGGTACTGAAGCTTTCTTT
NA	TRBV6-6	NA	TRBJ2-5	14	CASRAGGQQETQYF	TGTGCCAGCAGGGCCGGGGGACAGCAAGAGACCCAGTACTTC
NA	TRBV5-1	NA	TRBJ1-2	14	CASSFRQNHYGYTF	TGCGCCAGCAGCTTTAGACAGAACCACTATGGCTACACCTTC
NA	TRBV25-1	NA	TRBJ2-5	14	CASSVTHTLETQYF	TGTGCCAGCAGCGTAACCCACACGTTGGAGACCCAGTACTTC
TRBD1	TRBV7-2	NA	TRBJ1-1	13	CASSPIQGVEAFF	TGTGCCAGCAGCCCTATCCAGGGGGTCGAAGCTTTCTTT
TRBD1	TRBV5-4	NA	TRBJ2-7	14	CASSGAGDSYEQYF	TGTGCCAGCAGCGGGGCAGGGGACAGTTACGAGCAGTACTTC
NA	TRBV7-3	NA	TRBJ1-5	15	CASSLIGGRGQPQHF	TGTGCCAGCAGCTTAATCGGGGGAAGGGGCCAGCCCCAGCATTTT
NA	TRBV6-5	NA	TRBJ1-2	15	CASSYQPGGNYGYTF	TGTGCCAGCAGTTACCAGCCCGGGGGAAACTATGGCTACACCTTC
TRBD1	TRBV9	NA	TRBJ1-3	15	CASSVTGDSGNTIYF	TGTGCCAGCAGCGTAACAGGGGACTCTGGAAACACCATATATTTT
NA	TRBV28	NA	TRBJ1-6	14	CASSLVTANSPLHF	TGTGCCAGCAGTTTAGTGACAGCAAATTCACCCCTCCACTTT
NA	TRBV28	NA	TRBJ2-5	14	CASRTPGRWETQYF	TGTGCCAGCAGAACGCCGGGACGTTGGGAGACCCAGTACTTC
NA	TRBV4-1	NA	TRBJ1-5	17	CASSQGRRGNFNQPQHF	TGCGCCAGCAGCCAAGGGCGACGGGGGAACTTCAATCAGCCCCAGCATTTT
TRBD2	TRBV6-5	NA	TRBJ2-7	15	CASSYGGGGSYEQYF	TGTGCCAGCAGTTACGGGGGCGGGGGGTCCTACGAGCAGTACTTC
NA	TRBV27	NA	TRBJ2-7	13	CASSMGIPYEQYF	TGTGCCAGCAGTATGGGAATTCCCTACGAGCAGTACTTC
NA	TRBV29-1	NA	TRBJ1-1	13	CSVGGGLGTEAFF	TGCAGCGTAGGAGGGGGTTTGGGCACTGAAGCTTTCTTT
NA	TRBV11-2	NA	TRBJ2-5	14	CASSPTSLDETQYF	TGTGCCAGCAGCCCGACGAGCCTGGACGAGACCCAGTACTTC
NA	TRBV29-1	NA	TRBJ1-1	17	CSVDFESEGRTNTEAFF	TGCAGCGTTGATTTCGAGTCGGAAGGTCGAACGAACACTGAAGCTTTCTTT
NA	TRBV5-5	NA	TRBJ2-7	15	CASSLGSRGDYEQYF	TGTGCCAGCAGCTTGGGGTCGCGAGGAGACTACGAGCAGTACTTC
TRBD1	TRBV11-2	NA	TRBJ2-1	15	CASSATGGSYNEQFF	TGTGCCAGCAGCGCCACAGGGGGGTCCTACAATGAGCAGTTCTTC
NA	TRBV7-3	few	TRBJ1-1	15	CASSPMPGMNTEAFF	TGTGCCAGCAGCCCAATGCCAGGTATGAACACTGAAGCTTTCTTT
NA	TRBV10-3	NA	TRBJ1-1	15	CAISEYGQGLGGAFF	TGTGCCATCAGTGAATACGGTCAGGGGTTGGGGGGGGCTTTCTTT
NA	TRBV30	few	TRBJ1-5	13	CAWSRGYDQPQHF	TGTGCCTGGAGTCGAGGGTACGATCAGCCCCAGCATTTT